The next 20 T cell receptor beta chains were all read from a single sample in a study of T cell responses to AZD1222 COVID-19 vaccine. Repertoires were generated with immunoSEQ multiplex PCR, while TCRdb's copy carries only in-frame clones and drops some. The sample records roughly 120,000 clones, about 91% being singletons. Here the sequenced sample was peripheral blood, taken 28 days after the second AZD1222 dose. Source of these receptors: an adult who received the AZD1222 COVID-19 vaccine.

This sequence joins TRBV12-3 or TRBV12-4 and TRBJ1-5, with D hard to call. V dropped 2 bases and J dropped 9 bases, with 11 bases sitting between them. This CDR3 has 13 residues. CDR3 sequence: CASSLKGTRPQHF. CDR3 DNA: TGTGCCAGCAGTTTAAAGGGAACCCGGCCCCAGCATTTT.

The rearrangement joins TRBV5-1 to TRBJ1-5; TRBD1 is a possible D gene (5 bases). Germline CDR1 is SGHRS and CDR2 is YFSETQ. The V and J ends lost 4 bases and 3 bases respectively, with 14 bases between them. The CDR3 spans 15 residues. The CDR3 DNA reads as TGCGCCAGCAGCCCGGGGGACGGAAACAATCAGCCCCAGCATTTT. Its protein product is CASSPGDGNNQPQHF.

CDR3: CASSDPGPGDGYTF. The CDR3 coding sequence is TGTGCCAGCAGCGATCCGGGGCCGGGGGATGGCTACACCTTC. This chain joins TRBV6-2 or TRBV6-3 and TRBJ1-2, with TRBD1 as a possible D gene (5 bases). The CDR3 contains 14 residues. Deletions cut 6 bases from V and 6 bases from J, with 17 bases between. In germline, CDR1 is MNHEY, CDR2 SVGEGT.

This clone was recorded only once. The chain recombines TRBV11-1 with TRBJ2-5; no reliable D call. CDR1 and CDR2 from the germline V gene are SGHAT and FQDESV (reference sequence). The CDR3 contains 14 residues. Between the trimmed V and J ends, which lost 0 bases and 2 bases, there was a span of 7 bases. The CDR3 protein is CASSLAAYQETQYF. The CDR3 region has the DNA TGTGCCAGCAGCTTAGCTGCCTATCAAGAGACCCAGTACTTC.

V is TRBV29-1 and J is TRBJ1-5, with D hard to call. Germline V gene lookup returns CDR1 SQVTM and CDR2 ANQGSEA. V gave up 4 bases and J gave up 6 bases, with 13 bases separating them. CDR3 size: 13 residues. This CDR3 is CSVVAAAGQPQHF. CDR3 nucleotide sequence: TGCAGCGTTGTAGCGGCGGCGGGTCAGCCCCAGCATTTT.

This chain links TRBV28 with TRBJ1-6; D is ambiguous. The germline V gene has CDR1 MDHEN and CDR2 SYDVKM. Trimming cost V 6 bases and J 6 bases, with 12 bases left between them. The CDR3 totals 14 residues. CDR3 nucleotide sequence: TGTGCCAGCAGGGGAGGGCCAAGTAATTCACCCCTCCACTTT. It yields the protein CASRGGPSNSPLHF.

The V gene is TRBV29-1, the J gene TRBJ2-7; TRBD1 matches 10 bases. Germline V gene lookup returns CDR1 SQVTM and CDR2 ANQGSEA. Trimming took 3 bases from V and 4 from J; bases not matched to a gene: 6. This CDR3 is 14 amino acids long. The CDR3 DNA sequence: TGCAGCGTTGATGCATCGGGACAGGGGTACGAGCAGTACTTC. It encodes CSVDASGQGYEQYF.

The V gene is TRBV9, the J gene TRBJ2-1; 7 bases fit TRBD1. The CDR3 is made up of 14 amino acids. After removal of 3 bases from V and 3 bases from J, the junction contained 3 bases not matched to a gene. Per germline, CDR1 SGDLS and CDR2 YYNGEE. CDR3 in amino acids: CASSGRDSYNEQFF. In DNA, the CDR3 is TGTGCCAGCAGCGGACGGGACAGCTACAATGAGCAGTTCTTC.

The CDR3 sequence is CASSQEFWTEAFF. The CDR3 DNA reads as TGTGCCAGCAGCCAAGAATTTTGGACCGAAGCTTTCTTT. The V call is TRBV14, the J call TRBJ1-1, with D unresolved. The CDR3 has 13 amino acids. CDR1 SGHDN and CDR2 FVKESK come from the germline V gene. V gave up 0 bases and J gave up 8 bases, with 10 bases separating them.

This clone was counted once. The rearrangement links TRBV3-1 (or the pseudogene TRBV3-2) to TRBJ1-1; TRBD1 might be the D (5 bases). Germline CDR1 is LGHDT and CDR2 is YNNKEL (reference sequence). CDR3 length equals 14 residues. Trimming pared 5 bases from V and 5 bases from J, leaving 15 bases between. As DNA, the CDR3 is TGTGCCAGCAGCTACTCAGGGATGGGAACTGAAGCTTTCTTT. Encoded protein: CASSYSGMGTEAFF.

The V gene is TRBV2, the J gene TRBJ2-5; no clear D. The CDR3 is 14 amino acids. Trimming shortened V by 6 bases and J by 1 base, and 12 bases separated the two germline ends. In germline, CDR1 is SNHLY, CDR2 FYNNEI. The CDR3 DNA reads as TGTGCCAGCAGCCCTGAGGTCATCCAAGAGACCCAGTACTTC. Protein: CASSPEVIQETQYF.

This sequence joins TRBV3-1 (or the pseudogene TRBV3-2) and TRBJ2-3; tentatively, D is TRBD1 (5 bases). The CDR3 extends over 14 amino acids. Looked up from germline, CDR1 is LGHDT and CDR2 is YNNKEL (reference sequence). The V gene lost 2 bases and the J gene lost 4 bases, with 10 bases spanning the gap. DNA for the CDR3: TGTGCCAGCAGCCAAACCCCAGGGTCAGATACGCAGTATTTT. This gives the protein CASSQTPGSDTQYF.

The CDR3 nucleotides read TGTGCCAGTAGTCCCCCACAGGGGGCAGGCTACACCTTC. This gives the protein CASSPPQGAGYTF. The rearrangement uses TRBV19 and TRBJ1-2; 9 positions agree with TRBD1. Per the germline V gene, CDR1 is LNHDA and CDR2 is SQIVND (reference sequence). This CDR3 is built from 13 residues. After removal of 5 bases from V and 8 bases from J, the junction contained 6 bases not matched to a gene.

The rearrangement links TRBV6-5 to TRBJ1-1, with D perhaps TRBD1 (5 bases). V dropped 4 bases and J dropped 4 bases, with 19 bases sitting between them. The V gene's germline CDR1 is MNHEY and CDR2 SVGAGI. The CDR3 is made up of 16 amino acids. CDR3 nucleotides: TGTGCCAGCAGTTCCGGGGGTAGATGGAGCGGCACTGAAGCTTTCTTT. Translating gives CASSSGGRWSGTEAFF.

The chain recombines TRBV11-2 with TRBJ2-1; 9 bases align to TRBD2. Germline V gene data show CDR1 as SGHAT and CDR2 as FQNNGV. This CDR3 has 15 residues. The V and J ends lost 5 bases and 5 bases, in that order; junction bases with no gene match: 7. This chain's CDR3 is CASSPGLARHNEQFF. DNA of the CDR3: TGTGCCAGCAGCCCCGGACTAGCGAGGCACAATGAGCAGTTCTTC.

The J gene is TRBJ2-2, the V gene TRBV5-1, with 7 bases lining up with TRBD1. The CDR3 totals 14 residues. Germline V CDR1 and CDR2: SGHRS, YFSETQ. With 4 bases clipped from V and 6 bases from J, the junction kept 6 bases outside the gene matches. The CDR3 reads CASSLGQRAGELFF. Written as DNA, the CDR3 is TGCGCCAGCAGCCTGGGACAGAGAGCCGGGGAGCTGTTTTTT. Variable domain in full (rest from reference TRBV5-1 and TRBJ2-2): KAGVTQTPRYLIKTRGQQVTLSCSPISGHRSVSWYQQTPGQGLQFLFEYFSETQRNKGNFPGRFSGRQFSNSRSEMNVSTLELGDSALYLCASSLGQRAGELFFGEGSRLTVL.

This rearrangement joins TRBV5-6 to TRBJ2-2; perhaps TRBD1 as D (5 bases). The V end was cut by 2 bases, the J end by 1 base, with 12 bases between. CDR1 and CDR2 (germline): SGHDT, YYEEEE. The CDR3 covers 16 residues. CDR3 bases: TGTGCCAGCAGCTTAAGCCAGGGCTGGAACACCGGGGAGCTGTTTTTT. Translation: CASSLSQGWNTGELFF.

This chain connects TRBV6-5 to TRBJ2-5, with 7 bases lining up with TRBD2. There are 15 residues in the CDR3. The germline V gene encodes CDR1 MNHEY and CDR2 SVGAGI. Trimming cost V 0 bases and J 5 bases; bases outside gene matches: 6. Here the CDR3 DNA reads TGTGCCAGCAGTTACTCGATCCTGGGGGGGGAGACCCAGTACTTC. Amino acid sequence: CASSYSILGGETQYF.

J is TRBJ1-1 and V is TRBV12-5; D unresolved. Germline V gene data show CDR1 as LGHNT and CDR2 as FRNRAP. This CDR3 has 13 amino acids. Trimming took off 5 bases at V and 1 base at J, with 8 bases between the two ends. The CDR3 DNA reads as TGTGCTAGTGGTGTGGAGTGGAACACTGAAGCTTTCTTT. It translates to CASGVEWNTEAFF.

This clone was seen a few times. The chain is built from TRBV6-2 or TRBV6-3 and TRBJ2-1; D gene unclear. V lost 4 bases to trimming and J lost 6 bases, with 7 bases between them. This CDR3 is built from 12 residues. Germline V gene data show CDR1 as MNHEY and CDR2 as SVGEGT. The CDR3 here is CASSSASNEQFF. The CDR3 bases are TGTGCCAGCAGTTCCGCAAGCAATGAGCAGTTCTTC.